This T cell receptor (beta chain) came from a study of blood T cell repertoires in COVID-19. Study summary: PBMCs, B-cell-depleted T cells, or T cells were the source of the cDNA or gDNA that made up the material.

Here immunoSEQ multiplex PCR was the method, and the copy in TCRdb shows in-frame clones only, minus some. The sample shows around 250,000 clones, 65% to 85% of them seen only once. This CDR3 has 16 amino acids. V dropped 5 bases and J dropped 2; count of bases not matched to a gene: 7. Per the germline V gene, CDR1 is PRHDT and CDR2 is FYEKMQ (reference sequence). The sample consisted of peripheral blood. This TCR derives from a man at least 80 years old with acute or convalescent COVID-19. The chain is built from TRBV13 and TRBJ2-3; TRBD2 aligns across 10 bases. The CDR3 region has the DNA TGTGCCAGCAGCGCTAGCGGGGGACGTCCCACAGATACGCAGTATTTT. Its protein is CASSASGGRPTDTQYF.